The T cell receptor beta chain described here comes from a study of human T cells and chemical hapten exposure. On the study more broadly: Throughout a study of roughly 24 weeks, patients underwent weekly scalp administration of diphenylcyclopropenone doses. Study findings and constraints: Following DPC sensitization, TCRs present above 1 in 1000 frequency showed no change. Because they had alopecia, donors may respond immunologically unlike healthy people.

This clonotype rates as medium-sized. The antigen remains unidentified. In germline, CDR1 is MDHEN, CDR2 SYDVKM. This CDR3 region has 13 residues. The germline V and J ends were trimmed by 5 bases and 1 base, with 8 bases remaining between them. Indicated time point: patch test 3, about 24 weeks after DPC sensitization. The treatment here: therapeutic diphenylcyclopropenone sensitization with weekly scalp DPC. Individual cDNA molecules (in the library) carried attached unique molecular identifiers. TCRdb redid the calling of the RACE reads with MiXCR, one entry per CDR3 protein. The sample lists tens of thousands of distinct CDR3 sequences; around 10% were seen once.

This clonotype was sampled from a woman between 45 and 65 years old with alopecia areata. Some clones in this sample may be carry-over from other donors' samples. The V gene is TRBV28, the J gene TRBJ1-1; no firm D call. Sample: whole blood, taken in connection with sensitization to the hapten diphenylcyclopropenone (DPC). CDR3 in amino acids: CASSTDGNTEAFF. The CDR3 bases are TGTGCCAGCAGTACCGACGGGAACACTGAAGCTTTCTTT.